These T cell receptor beta chains were read from a single sample in a study of response to subunit inactivated influenza vaccine. TCRdb ran MiXCR on the RT-PCR reads and lists one entry per CDR3 protein. The profile shows roughly 190,000 distinct CDR3 sequences, roughly 12% of them singletons. These data were also reused for a study on T cells expressing NK-cell markers.

The sequences come from CD8+ T cells sorted from PBMCs, collected about 12 days after vaccination. Receptor source: a man aged 45-60 years who received an inactivated influenza vaccine. Each CDR3 is given with its conserved first and last residue. D genes are given only for firm matches. The size of a clone is reported for some rows only, either as once, few or many, or as a class for expanded clones.

clone size | CDR3 length | J gene | D gene | V gene | CDR3 DNA | CDR3 protein
. | 13 | TRBJ1-2 | . | TRBV28 | TGTGCCAGCAGTTTGAGGCAGGGAGGCGGCTACACCTTC | CASSLRQGGGYTF
. | 14 | TRBJ2-2 | TRBD2 | TRBV7-9 | TGTGCCAGCAGCTTAGTTCTAGCGGCCGGGGAGCTGTTTTTT | CASSLVLAAGELFF
few | 14 | TRBJ1-5 | . | TRBV6-2/TRBV6-3 | TGTGCCAGCAGCCCCGACGGGGAGAATCAGCCCCAGCATTTT | CASSPDGENQPQHF
. | 16 | TRBJ2-6 | . | TRBV6-2/TRBV6-3 | TGTGCCAGCAGTTACTCCGGGGGAGGTGGGGCCAACGTCCTGACTTTC | CASSYSGGGGANVLTF
. | 18 | TRBJ2-6 | TRBD1 | TRBV24-1 | TGTGCCACCAGTGATCCACCGGACAGGGTGCCTGGGGCCAACGTCCTGACTTTC | CATSDPPDRVPGANVLTF
few | 13 | TRBJ2-4 | TRBD2 | TRBV29-1 | TGCAGCTGTGCGGGGGGACCCAAAAACATTCAGTACTTC | CSCAGGPKNIQYF
few | 17 | TRBJ2-1 | . | TRBV7-2 | TGTGCCAGCAGCCCAATGTCAGGGTTTAGCTCCTACAATGAGCAGTTCTTC | CASSPMSGFSSYNEQFF
many | 15 | TRBJ1-1 | TRBD1 | TRBV6-5 | TGTGCCAGCAGAACCTCCGACAGGGGTGACACTGAAGCTTTCTTT | CASRTSDRGDTEAFF
many | 15 | TRBJ2-3 | TRBD2 | TRBV30 | TGTGCCTGGAGTCCGGAGCGGGGGACCGCCGGTACGCAGTATTTT | CAWSPERGTAGTQYF
few | 14 | TRBJ2-2 | TRBD2 | TRBV4-3 | TGCGCCAGCAGCCTAGGGACTAGTGGTTGGGAGCTGTTTTTT | CASSLGTSGWELFF
few | 16 | TRBJ2-1 | . | TRBV7-9 | TGTGCCAGCAGCCCCCCTAGTGGCAGTAACTACAATGAGCAGTTCTTC | CASSPPSGSNYNEQFF
. | 12 | TRBJ2-1 | TRBD2 | TRBV28 | TGTGCCAGCAGTTTAATGCGGGGGGCCCAGTTCTTC | CASSLMRGAQFF
few | 14 | TRBJ1-1 | . | TRBV19 | TGTGCCAGTAGTATCACCTTAGTGGGCACTGAAGCTTTCTTT | CASSITLVGTEAFF
few | 14 | TRBJ2-1 | TRBD2 | TRBV12-3/TRBV12-4 | TGTGCCAGCACTCCCTACGGGGGGTACAATGAGCAGTTCTTC | CASTPYGGYNEQFF
. | 14 | TRBJ2-3 | . | TRBV27 | TGTGCCAGCAGTTTTGCAGGGCGGTCAGATACGCAGTATTTT | CASSFAGRSDTQYF
. | 13 | TRBJ2-7 | . | TRBV5-6 | TGTGCCAGCAGCTTTTCCGGACAGACCGAGCAGTACTTC | CASSFSGQTEQYF
. | 14 | TRBJ1-3 | . | TRBV9 | TGTGCCAGCAGTAACTGGAACTCTGGAAACACCATATATTTT | CASSNWNSGNTIYF
many | 11 | TRBJ1-2 | . | TRBV10-3 | TGTGCCATCAGGTCCCTCCAGGGCTACACCTTC | CAIRSLQGYTF
few | 15 | TRBJ2-1 | . | TRBV27 | TGTGCCAGCAGCGTGCTCGGGAAAGGAGGGAATGAGCAGTTCTTC | CASSVLGKGGNEQFF
many | 15 | TRBJ2-7 | TRBD1 | TRBV29-1 | TGCAGCGTTCTTGGGACAGGGGACGAAGCCTACGAGCAGTACTTC | CSVLGTGDEAYEQYF
few | 13 | TRBJ1-1 | TRBD1 | TRBV10-2 | TGCGCCAGCAACCCAGGGGGGAACACTGAAGCTTTCTTT | CASNPGGNTEAFF
few | 17 | TRBJ2-3 | . | TRBV7-6 | TGTGCCAGCAGCTTAGAGGTCCAGGGTGCTAGCACAGATACGCAGTATTTT | CASSLEVQGASTDTQYF
. | 15 | TRBJ1-5 | TRBD1 | TRBV2 | TGTGCCAGCAGTGAAGGGACAGGGTGGTTTCAGCCCCAGCATTTT | CASSEGTGWFQPQHF
. | 13 | TRBJ2-1 | . | TRBV12-3/TRBV12-4 | TGTGCCAGCAGTTTAGGGCAGGGCGTTGAGCAGTTCTTC | CASSLGQGVEQFF
many | 14 | TRBJ2-2 | . | TRBV24-1 | TGTGCCACCACGTCAGACACGAATACCGGGGAGCTGTTTTTT | CATTSDTNTGELFF
. | 14 | TRBJ2-7 | TRBD2 | TRBV6-1 | TGTGCCAGCAGTGTAGCGGGAGGGCGCTACGAGCAGTACTTC | CASSVAGGRYEQYF
. | 19 | TRBJ2-2 | . | TRBV4-3 | TGCGCCAGCAGCCACACGTTCCTCACACACCAAACGAACACCGGGGAGCTGTTTTTT | CASSHTFLTHQTNTGELFF